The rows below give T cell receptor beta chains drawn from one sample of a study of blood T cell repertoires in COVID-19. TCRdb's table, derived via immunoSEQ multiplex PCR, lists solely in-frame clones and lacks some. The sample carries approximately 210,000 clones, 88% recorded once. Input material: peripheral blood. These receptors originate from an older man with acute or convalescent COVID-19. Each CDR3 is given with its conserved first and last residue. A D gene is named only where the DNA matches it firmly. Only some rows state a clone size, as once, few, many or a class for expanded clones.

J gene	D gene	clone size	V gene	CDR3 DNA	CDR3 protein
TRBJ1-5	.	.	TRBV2	TGTGCCAGCAGCGAGGGGGACGGCAGTGTTCAGCCCCAGCATTTT	CASSEGDGSVQPQHF
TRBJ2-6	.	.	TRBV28	TGTGCCAGCAGTTGGGGAGTCTCTGGGGCCAACGTCCTGACTTTC	CASSWGVSGANVLTF
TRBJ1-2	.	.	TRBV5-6	TGTGCCAGCGCCATCGGGGAGGGATTTGGCTACACCTTC	CASAIGEGFGYTF
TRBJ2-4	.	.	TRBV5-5	TGTGCCAGCAGCTTGGCGCAGAGGGACATTCAGTACTTC	CASSLAQRDIQYF
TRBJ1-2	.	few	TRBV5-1	TGCGCCAGCAGCTTGGCTAGCGGACTGTCTAACTATGGCTACACCTTC	CASSLASGLSNYGYTF
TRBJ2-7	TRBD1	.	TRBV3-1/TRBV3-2	TGTGCCAGCAGCCTGCGACCGGGACAGAACTACGAGCAGTACTTC	CASSLRPGQNYEQYF
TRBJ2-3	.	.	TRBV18	TGTGCCAGCTCACCACTCGCGGCTGGCAGGACTAGCACAGATACGCAGTATTTT	CASSPLAAGRTSTDTQYF
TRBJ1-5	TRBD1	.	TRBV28	TGTGCCAGCAGTCCGCGGGACAGGGTCAATCAGCCCCAGCATTTT	CASSPRDRVNQPQHF
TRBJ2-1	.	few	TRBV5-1	TGCGCCAGCAGCATGCACAGGAGCTCCTACAATGAGCAGTTCTTC	CASSMHRSSYNEQFF
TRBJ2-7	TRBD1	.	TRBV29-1	TGCAGCGTAACCGGGACAGGGGGTATAGTCACTAGGGAGCAGTACTTC	CSVTGTGGIVTREQYF
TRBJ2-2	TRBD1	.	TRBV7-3	TGTGCCAGCAGCTCCCCGGGACAGGGAAAGTTCCCCGGGGAGCTGTTTTTT	CASSSPGQGKFPGELFF
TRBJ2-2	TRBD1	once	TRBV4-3	TGCGCCAGCAGCCACCGGACAGGGGTCACCGGGGAGCTGTTTTTT	CASSHRTGVTGELFF
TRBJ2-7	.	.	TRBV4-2	TGTGCCAGCAGCCACTTACTCCGAGGCAACTCCTACGAGCAGTACTTC	CASSHLLRGNSYEQYF
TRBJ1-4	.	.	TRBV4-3	TGCGCCAGCAGCCAGGGACACCGGGGGGGCTGGGAAAAACTGTTTTTT	CASSQGHRGGWEKLFF
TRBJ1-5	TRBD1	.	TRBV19	TGTGCCAGTAGTCCATATAGGCAGGGGGCTAGGGATCAGCCCCAGCATTTT	CASSPYRQGARDQPQHF
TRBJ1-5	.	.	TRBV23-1	TGCGCCAGCAGTCAAAAGGACAGCCTCAATCAGCCCCAGCATTTT	CASSQKDSLNQPQHF
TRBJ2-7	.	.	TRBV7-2	TGTGCCAGCAGCGGCATTGACAGATACTACGAGCAGTACTTC	CASSGIDRYYEQYF
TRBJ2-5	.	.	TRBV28	TGTGCCAGCACCTCGACTAGTTTCGTGCAGACCCAGTACTTC	CASTSTSFVQTQYF
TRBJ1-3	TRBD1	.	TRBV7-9	TGTGCCAGCAGCTTAAGAACAGGGGGCACGGGAAACACCATATATTTT	CASSLRTGGTGNTIYF
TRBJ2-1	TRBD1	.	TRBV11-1	TGTGCCAGCGGGGTGGACAGGGGGTCCTACAATGAGCAGTTCTTC	CASGVDRGSYNEQFF
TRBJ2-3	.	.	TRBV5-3	TGTGCCAGAAGCTTGCTTAGGGCAGGGGTTCCCACAGATACGCAGTATTTT	CARSLLRAGVPTDTQYF
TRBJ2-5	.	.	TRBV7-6	TGTGCCAGCAGCGTACAGGGACCGGAGACCCAGTACTTC	CASSVQGPETQYF
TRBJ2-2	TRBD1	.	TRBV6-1	TGTGCCAGCAGTGAGGACAGGGGGTACACCGGGGAGCTGTTTTTT	CASSEDRGYTGELFF
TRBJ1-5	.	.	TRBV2	TGTGCCAGCAGGTACCGGACAGATAGCAATCAGCCCCAGCATTTT	CASRYRTDSNQPQHF
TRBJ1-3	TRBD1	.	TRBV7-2	TGTGCCAGCAGCCCGGACAGGGGGCTAGGAAACACCATATATTTT	CASSPDRGLGNTIYF
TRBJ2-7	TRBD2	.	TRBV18	TGTGCCAGCTCACCGACTAGCGGGAGAATTAGCGAGCAGTACTTC	CASSPTSGRISEQYF
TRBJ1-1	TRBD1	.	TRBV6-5	TGTGCCAGCGGGACAGGGGGCGGCACTGAAGCTTTCTTT	CASGTGGGTEAFF
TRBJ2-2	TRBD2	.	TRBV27	TGTGCCAGCAGCCGCCAGGTAGCGGGAGGTAGAGCGAACACCGGGGAGCTGTTTTTT	CASSRQVAGGRANTGELFF
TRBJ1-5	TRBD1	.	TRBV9	TGTGCCAGCAGCGCCGGACAGGGGGTAAGTCAGCCCCAGCATTTT	CASSAGQGVSQPQHF
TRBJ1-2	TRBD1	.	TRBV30	TGTGCCTGGGAAACAGGGGGTGGCTACACCTTC	CAWETGGGYTF
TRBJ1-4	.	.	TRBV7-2	TGTGCCAGCAGCTTAACCCAGGGGGAAAAACTGTTTTTT	CASSLTQGEKLFF
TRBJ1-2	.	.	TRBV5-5	TGTGCCAGCAGCTTCGGCGTCGGAGGGGGCTACACCTTC	CASSFGVGGGYTF
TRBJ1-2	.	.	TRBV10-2	TGCGCCAGCAGTGAGCAAGGGGACTATGGCTACACCTTC	CASSEQGDYGYTF
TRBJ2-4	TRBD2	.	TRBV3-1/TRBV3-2	TGTGCCAGCAGCCAACGGGGGGGCAGGGTCGGAAACATTCAGTACTTC	CASSQRGGRVGNIQYF
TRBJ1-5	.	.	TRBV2	TGTGCCAGCAACAGGGACAATCAGCCCCAGCATTTT	CASNRDNQPQHF
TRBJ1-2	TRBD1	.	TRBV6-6	TGTGCCAGCAGTTTCGGGACAGGGACAAACTATGGCTACACCTTC	CASSFGTGTNYGYTF
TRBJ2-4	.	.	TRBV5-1	TGCGCCAGCACCAGGGTCGATGGCGAAAACATTCAGTACTTC	CASTRVDGENIQYF
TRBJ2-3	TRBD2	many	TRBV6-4	TGTGCCAGCAGTGAACTAGCGGGAAGAACAGATACGCAGTATTTT	CASSELAGRTDTQYF
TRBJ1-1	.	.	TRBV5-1	TGCGCCAGCAGCTCCGACAGCTCTTACACTGAAGCTTTCTTT	CASSSDSSYTEAFF
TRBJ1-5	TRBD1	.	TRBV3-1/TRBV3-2	TGTGCCAGCAGCGAAGGACAGGGGGGTCAGCCCCAGCATTTT	CASSEGQGGQPQHF
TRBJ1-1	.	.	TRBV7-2	TGTGCCAGCAGCTTAGTAGGGGTTATGAACACTGAAGCTTTCTTT	CASSLVGVMNTEAFF
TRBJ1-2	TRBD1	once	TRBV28	TGTGCCAGCAGCCCAATTGGGACAGGGAGAGGCTACACCTTC	CASSPIGTGRGYTF
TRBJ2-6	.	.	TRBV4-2	TGTGCCAGCAGCCAAGATAGAACAGTATCTGGGGCCAACGTCCTGACTTTC	CASSQDRTVSGANVLTF
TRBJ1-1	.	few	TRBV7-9	TGTGCCAGCAGCCCTCGGACACCTAGTGAAGCTTTCTTT	CASSPRTPSEAFF
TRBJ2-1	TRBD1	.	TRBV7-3	TGTGCCAGCAGCCCGGGACAGATCTACAATGAGCAGTTCTTC	CASSPGQIYNEQFF
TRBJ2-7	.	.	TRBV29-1	TGCAGCGCCGGGGATTACGAGCAGTACTTC	CSAGDYEQYF
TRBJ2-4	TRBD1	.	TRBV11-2	TGTGCCAGCAGCTTTTACGGTCCGGGACAGGGTAGGAACATTCAGTACTTC	CASSFYGPGQGRNIQYF
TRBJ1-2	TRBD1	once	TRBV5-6	TGTGCCAGCAGCCAAGGACAGGGCAAAAATGGCTACACCTTC	CASSQGQGKNGYTF
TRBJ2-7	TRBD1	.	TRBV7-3	TGTGCCAGCAGTCAGGACAGGGTGGGTGAGCAGTACTTC	CASSQDRVGEQYF
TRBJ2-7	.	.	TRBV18	TGTGCCAGCTCACCAGACAGGATAAACGAGCAGTACTTC	CASSPDRINEQYF
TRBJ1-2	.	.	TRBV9	TGTGCCAGCACCCTCGGGAGCTACATGATGGGCACCTTC	CASTLGSYMMGTF
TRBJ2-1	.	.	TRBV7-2	TGTGCCAGCAGCTTAGTGGCCGCTAGGGAGCAGTTCTTC	CASSLVAAREQFF
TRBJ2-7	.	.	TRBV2	TGTGCCAGCAGTTATTCGGACAGCTCCCCTCCGGCAGAGTACTTC	CASSYSDSSPPAEYF